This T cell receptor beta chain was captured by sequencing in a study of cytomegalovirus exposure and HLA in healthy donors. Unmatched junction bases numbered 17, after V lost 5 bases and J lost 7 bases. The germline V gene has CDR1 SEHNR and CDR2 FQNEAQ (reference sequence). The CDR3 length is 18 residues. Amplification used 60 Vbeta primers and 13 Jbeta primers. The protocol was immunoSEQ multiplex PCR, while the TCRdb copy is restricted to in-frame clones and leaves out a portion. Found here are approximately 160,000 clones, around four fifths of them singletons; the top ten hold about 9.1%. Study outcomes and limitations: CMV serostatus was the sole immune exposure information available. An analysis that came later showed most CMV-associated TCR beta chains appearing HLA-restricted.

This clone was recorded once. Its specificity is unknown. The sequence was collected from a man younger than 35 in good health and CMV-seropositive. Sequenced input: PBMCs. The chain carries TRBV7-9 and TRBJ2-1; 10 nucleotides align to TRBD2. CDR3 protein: CASSVGASGRFLWNEQFF. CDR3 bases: TGTGCCAGCAGCGTGGGGGCTAGCGGGAGATTTTTGTGGAATGAGCAGTTCTTC. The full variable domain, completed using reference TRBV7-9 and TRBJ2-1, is DTGVSQNPRHKITKRGQNVTFRCDPISEHNRLYWYRQTLGQGPEFLTYFQNEAQLEKSRLLSDRFSAERPKGSFSTLEIQRTEQGDSAMYLCASSVGASGRFLWNEQFFGPGTRLTVL.